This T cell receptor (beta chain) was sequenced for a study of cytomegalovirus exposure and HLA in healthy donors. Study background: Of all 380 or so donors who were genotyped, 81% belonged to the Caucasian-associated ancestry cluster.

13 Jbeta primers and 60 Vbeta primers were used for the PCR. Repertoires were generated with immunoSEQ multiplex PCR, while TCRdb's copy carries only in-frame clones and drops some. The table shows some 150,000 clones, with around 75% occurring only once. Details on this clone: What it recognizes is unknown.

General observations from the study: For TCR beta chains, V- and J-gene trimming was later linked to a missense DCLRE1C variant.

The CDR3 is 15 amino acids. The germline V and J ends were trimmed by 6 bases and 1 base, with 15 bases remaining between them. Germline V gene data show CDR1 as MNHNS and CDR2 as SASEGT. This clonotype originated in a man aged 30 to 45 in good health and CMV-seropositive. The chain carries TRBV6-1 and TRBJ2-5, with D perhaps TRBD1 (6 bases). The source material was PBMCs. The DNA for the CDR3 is TGTGCCAGCAGACTTTATCAGGGGTTCCAAGAGACCCAGTACTTC. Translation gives CASRLYQGFQETQYF.